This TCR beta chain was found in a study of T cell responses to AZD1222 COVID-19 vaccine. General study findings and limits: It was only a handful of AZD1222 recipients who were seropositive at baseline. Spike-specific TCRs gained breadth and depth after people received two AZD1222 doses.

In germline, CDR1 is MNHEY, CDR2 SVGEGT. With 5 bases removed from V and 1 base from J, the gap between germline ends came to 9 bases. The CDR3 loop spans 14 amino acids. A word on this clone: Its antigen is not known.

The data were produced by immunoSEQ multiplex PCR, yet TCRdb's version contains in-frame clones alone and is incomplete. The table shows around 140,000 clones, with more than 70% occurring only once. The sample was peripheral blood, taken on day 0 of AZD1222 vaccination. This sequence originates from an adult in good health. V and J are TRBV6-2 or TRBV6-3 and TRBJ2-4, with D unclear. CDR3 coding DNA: TGTGCCAGCAGTCCCGGTAGCGCCAAAAACATTCAGTACTTC. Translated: CASSPGSAKNIQYF.